These 26 T cell receptor beta chains share one sample of origin, sequenced in a study of cytomegalovirus exposure and HLA in healthy donors. Using immunoSEQ multiplex PCR, the repertoire was profiled, and TCRdb retains in-frame clones only, with some absent. The sample lists over 200,000 clones; 85% to 90% were seen once. Sequencing was carried out using PBMCs. These receptors all come from a woman aged 18-29 years in good health and CMV-seronegative.

This clone was counted between two and nine times. The chain carries TRBV2 and TRBJ1-2; D may be TRBD1 (5 bases). The CDR3 is 13 amino acids. Germline CDR1 is SNHLY and CDR2 is FYNNEI. Trimming pared 8 bases from V and 12 bases from J, leaving 22 bases between. The CDR3 DNA follows: TGTGCCAGCCTCCGGGGGAAGGGTGGGTTCCACACCTTC. Translated: CASLRGKGGFHTF.

The chain recombines TRBV6-6 with TRBJ1-4; the match to TRBD1 covers 7 bases. J was trimmed by 7 bases and V by 2 bases; bases with no gene match: 4. CDR3 length equals 14 residues. Germline CDR1 MNHNY, CDR2 SVGAGI (reference sequence). In nucleotides, the CDR3 is TGTGCCAGCAGTTACGGGACAGAGGGTGAAAAACTGTTTTTT. Translation gives CASSYGTEGEKLFF.

This chain uses TRBV27 with TRBJ2-5, with D perhaps TRBD1 (6 bases). The CDR3 is 17 amino acids. Per germline, CDR1 MNHEY and CDR2 SMNVEV (reference sequence). V lost 5 bases and J 1 base, leaving 20 bases between the germline ends. Here the CDR3 reads CASSPVKGVPGQETQYF. DNA of the CDR3: TGTGCCAGCAGTCCGGTAAAGGGGGTACCGGGCCAAGAGACCCAGTACTTC.

The V gene is TRBV7-3, the J gene TRBJ2-5; D remains ambiguous. Per the germline V gene, CDR1 is SGHTA and CDR2 is FQGTGA. The CDR3 sequence is 13 residues long. The V end was cut by 4 bases, the J end by 2 bases, with 8 bases between. The CDR3 DNA reads as TGTGCCAGCAGCTATGGCACACAAGAGACCCAGTACTTC. Encoded protein: CASSYGTQETQYF.

V gene TRBV7-8 combines with J gene TRBJ2-7; tentatively, D is TRBD1 (5 bases). Trimming removed 5 bases at V and 2 bases at J, with 13 bases between. CDR3 length equals 14 residues. Germline CDR1 is SGHVS and CDR2 is FQNEAQ. This chain's CDR3 is CASSRGTGAYEQYF. The CDR3 DNA reads TGTGCCAGCAGCCGCGGAACAGGAGCCTACGAGCAGTACTTC.

The chain has TRBV15 and TRBJ2-7; 13 bases match TRBD2. With V trimmed by 1 base and J by 6 bases, 15 bases remained unmatched. The CDR3 runs 19 residues. The germline gives CDR1 LNHNV, CDR2 YYDKDF (reference sequence). CDR3 in amino acids: CATSRAPFPTTSGRLEQYF. Here the CDR3 DNA reads TGTGCCACCAGCAGAGCCCCTTTCCCCACGACTAGCGGGAGGCTCGAGCAGTACTTC.

The V call is TRBV7-2, the J call TRBJ2-1; 8 bases map to TRBD2. Germline V gene sequence: CDR1 SGHTA, CDR2 FQGNSA. The CDR3 has 16 residues. V gave up 1 base and J gave up 7 bases; unmatched junction bases: 9. CDR3 loop: CASSLVSGGGANEQFF. In nucleotides, the CDR3 is TGTGCCAGCAGCTTAGTTTCGGGAGGGGGGGCTAATGAGCAGTTCTTC.

The chain recombines TRBV27 with TRBJ2-1; 10 bases line up with TRBD1. The CDR3 is made up of 15 amino acids. V trimming: 6 bases; J trimming: 8 bases; junction bases outside the gene matches: 10. The germline V gene has CDR1 MNHEY and CDR2 SMNVEV (reference sequence). DNA for the CDR3: TGTGCCAGCAGGGACCGGGACAGGGGTATCGATGAGCAGTTCTTC. Translated, it gives CASRDRDRGIDEQFF.

The chain combines TRBV27 with TRBJ2-7; TRBD2 agrees at 8 bases. With V trimmed by 6 bases and J by 3 bases, 4 bases remained unmatched. This CDR3 spans 13 amino acids. Germline CDR1 and CDR2: MNHEY and SMNVEV (reference sequence). The CDR3 spells CASRLAAIYEQYF. CDR3 in DNA: TGTGCCAGCAGACTAGCGGCCATCTACGAGCAGTACTTC.

The gene calls are TRBV9 and TRBJ1-5, with D possibly matching TRBD1 (5 bases). V was clipped by 3 bases and J by 5 bases, with 18 bases between them. From germline, CDR1 is SGDLS and CDR2 YYNGEE. There are 16 residues in the CDR3. The CDR3 sequence is CASSATGVIGDQPQHF. In nucleotides, the CDR3 is TGTGCCAGCAGCGCGACGGGGGTTATCGGGGATCAGCCCCAGCATTTT.

This chain joins TRBV28 and TRBJ2-5, with D tentatively TRBD2 (5 bases). CDR3 length: 13 residues. Germline V gives CDR1 MDHEN, CDR2 SYDVKM. V was cut by 8 bases and J by 2 bases, with 12 bases left in between. The CDR3 coding sequence is TGTGCCAGCGGGCCCCGGGGACAAGAGACCCAGTACTTC. It specifies CASGPRGQETQYF.

This clone was detected once. The chain joins TRBV27 to TRBJ1-1; the match to TRBD1 covers 9 bases. Germline CDR1 reads MNHEY; CDR2 reads SMNVEV (reference sequence). With 4 bases clipped from V and 5 bases from J, the junction kept 8 bases outside the gene matches. The CDR3 totals 15 residues. The CDR3 nucleotides read TGTGCCAGCAGTTCCGGGACAGGGCCGGGGACTGAAGCTTTCTTT. Translating it yields CASSSGTGPGTEAFF.

The chain combines TRBV13 with TRBJ2-5; D not certain. This CDR3 has 14 residues. Germline lookup yields CDR1 PRHDT and CDR2 FYEKMQ (reference sequence). Between the trimmed V and J ends, which lost 3 bases and 1 base, there was a span of 9 bases. CDR3 residues: CASSFVQAQETQYF. The CDR3 DNA reads TGTGCCAGCAGCTTCGTTCAAGCCCAAGAGACCCAGTACTTC.

This sequence joins TRBV6-1 and TRBJ2-3; D gene unclear. The CDR3 sequence is 11 residues long. The V gene lost 6 bases and the J gene lost 7 bases, with 8 bases spanning the gap. Per the germline V gene, CDR1 is MNHNS and CDR2 is SASEGT. In DNA, the CDR3 is TGTGCCAGCAGCCCGAGTTATACGCAGTATTTT. It is translated as CASSPSYTQYF.

The genes are TRBV11-2 and TRBJ2-7; no definite D call. This CDR3 has 12 amino acids. Germline CDR1 and CDR2: SGHAT and FQNNGV. Trimming removed 5 bases at V and 2 bases at J, with 7 bases between. For the CDR3, the DNA is TGTGCCAGCAGCCGGAGTGCCTACGAGCAGTACTTC. Encoded protein: CASSRSAYEQYF.

The chain is built from TRBV30 and TRBJ2-3, with 12 bases aligning to TRBD2. The CDR3 has 14 amino acids. The germline V gene encodes CDR1 GTSNPN and CDR2 SVGIG (reference sequence). V lost 5 bases and J lost 3; bases outside the gene matches: 3. The CDR3 sequence: CAWASGRATDTQYF. The CDR3 DNA reads as TGTGCCTGGGCTAGCGGGAGGGCAACAGATACGCAGTATTTT.

The chain combines TRBV7-2 with TRBJ2-3; D may be TRBD2 (6 bases). The germline V and J ends were trimmed by 7 bases and 2 bases, with 25 bases remaining between them. The CDR3 has 18 amino acids. The V gene's germline CDR1 is SGHTA and CDR2 FQGNSA. The CDR3 spells CASTITDGGAGFTDTQYF. The CDR3, as DNA: TGTGCCAGCACCATTACCGATGGAGGGGCCGGATTCACAGATACGCAGTATTTT.

The chain is built from TRBV7-2 and TRBJ2-7; TRBD2 aligns across 12 bases. Trimming took 5 bases from V and 6 from J; bases not matched to a gene: 8. The CDR3 runs to 15 residues. CDR1 SGHTA and CDR2 FQGNSA come from the germline V gene. The CDR3 reads CASSPLAGGGVEQYF. In DNA form, the CDR3 reads TGTGCCAGCAGCCCCCTAGCGGGAGGGGGGGTCGAGCAGTACTTC. The variable domain in full, completed from reference TRBV7-2 and TRBJ2-7, reads GAGVSQSPSNKVTEKGKDVELRCDPISGHTALYWYRQSLGQGLEFLIYFQGNSAPDKSGLPSDRFSAERTGGSVSTLTIQRTQQEDSAVYLCASSPLAGGGVEQYFGPGTRLTVT.

The V and J genes are TRBV4-1 and TRBJ2-7, with D maybe TRBD2 (6 bases). Trimming cost V 3 bases and J 0 bases, with 18 bases left between them. CDR1 and CDR2 (germline): MGHRA, YSYEKL. The CDR3 spans 17 residues. The CDR3 nucleotides are TGCGCCAGCAGCCAGTCTCTAGCGAGCCGACTCTCCTACGAGCAGTACTTC. As protein: CASSQSLASRLSYEQYF.

This clone has just a few counts. The V gene is TRBV4-3, the J gene TRBJ2-1; 7 bases are a match to TRBD2. Germline-derived CDR1 and CDR2 are LGHNA and YSLEER. V lost 0 bases to trimming and J lost 2 bases; unmatched junction nucleotides: 4. The CDR3 contains 16 residues. In DNA, the CDR3 is TGCGCCAGCAGCCAAGATTATAGCGGGCCCTACAATGAGCAGTTCTTC. Its protein product is CASSQDYSGPYNEQFF.

The chain couples TRBV9 to TRBJ2-5; 14 positions agree with TRBD2. V lost 3 bases, J lost 5 bases, and 6 bases stayed unmatched. The CDR3 totals 16 residues. Germline CDR1 is SGDLS and CDR2 is YYNGEE. The CDR3 loop is CASSDRLAGGRETQYF. The CDR3 DNA follows: TGTGCCAGCAGCGACCGACTAGCGGGAGGGCGCGAGACCCAGTACTTC.

The rearrangement links TRBV6-6 to TRBJ2-2; D possibly corresponds to TRBD1 (6 bases). CDR3 length: 15 residues. Germline CDR1 is MNHNY and CDR2 is SVGAGI (reference sequence). V gave up 1 base and J gave up 6 bases, with 12 bases separating them. The CDR3 loop reads CASSYFPTGSGELFF. In DNA, the CDR3 is TGTGCCAGCAGTTACTTCCCGACAGGATCCGGGGAGCTGTTTTTT.

The chain recombines TRBV11-2 with TRBJ1-4; D remains unclear. Germline values: CDR1 SGHAT, CDR2 FQNNGV. V was shortened by 3 bases and J by 3 bases, with 11 bases between the two germline ends. This CDR3 has 15 amino acids. The CDR3 region is CASSFRSGSNEKLFF. CDR3 nucleotides: TGTGCCAGCAGCTTCCGATCCGGGTCTAATGAAAAACTGTTTTTT.

This chain links TRBV18 with TRBJ2-1; 11 bases align to TRBD2. Germline V CDR1 and CDR2: KGHSH, LQKENI. This CDR3 comprises 17 residues. The J segment lost 6 bases and the V segment lost 4 bases, leaving 11 bases of the junction unmatched. CDR3 nucleotide sequence: TGTGCCAGCTCACGCCCCCTACTAGCGGGAGACGTCAATGAGCAGTTCTTC. It is translated as CASSRPLLAGDVNEQFF.

This clone appeared once. The rearrangement joins TRBV7-9 to TRBJ2-7, with TRBD1 matching 10 bases. CDR3 size: 17 residues. Germline CDR1 reads SEHNR; CDR2 reads FQNEAQ (reference sequence). Trimming cost V 5 bases and J 6 bases; bases outside gene matches: 16. For the CDR3, the DNA is TGTGCCAGCAGCCTACTCAGGCCCGGGACAGGGGTTTTCGAGCAGTACTTC. Amino acids: CASSLLRPGTGVFEQYF.

This chain links TRBV18 with TRBJ1-3; D is uncertain. V gave up 2 bases and J gave up 2 bases, with 13 bases separating them. Per the germline V gene, CDR1 is KGHSH and CDR2 is LQKENI. This CDR3 region has 16 residues. The CDR3 DNA is TGTGCCAGCTCACCAGTAGCGCCTAGCCCTGGAAACACCATATATTTT. Translating gives CASSPVAPSPGNTIYF.